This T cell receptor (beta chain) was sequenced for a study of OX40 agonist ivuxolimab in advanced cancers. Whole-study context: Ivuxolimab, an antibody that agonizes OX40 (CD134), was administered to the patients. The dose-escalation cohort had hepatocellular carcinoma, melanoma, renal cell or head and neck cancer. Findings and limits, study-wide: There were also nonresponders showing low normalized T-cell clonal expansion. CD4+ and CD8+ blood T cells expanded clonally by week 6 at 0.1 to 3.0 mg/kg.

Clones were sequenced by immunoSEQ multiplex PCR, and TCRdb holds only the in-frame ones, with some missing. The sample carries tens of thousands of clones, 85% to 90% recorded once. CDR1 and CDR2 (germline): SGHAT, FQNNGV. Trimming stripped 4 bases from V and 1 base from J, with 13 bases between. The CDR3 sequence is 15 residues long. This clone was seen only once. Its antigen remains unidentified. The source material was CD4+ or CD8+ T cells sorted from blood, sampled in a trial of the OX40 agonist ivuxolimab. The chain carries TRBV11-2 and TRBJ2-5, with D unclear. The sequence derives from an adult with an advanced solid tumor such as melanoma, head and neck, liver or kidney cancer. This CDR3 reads CASSSLAAFQETQYF. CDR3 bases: TGTGCCAGCAGCTCCCTGGCGGCCTTCCAAGAGACCCAGTACTTC.